These 30 T cell receptor beta chains were all obtained from the same sample, sequenced in a study of graft-versus-host responses after intestinal transplantation (dated by TCRdb to the early 2020s). Dithiothreitol, EDTA incubations and collagenase D digestion were used to isolate intraepithelial and lamina propria lymphocytes from graft specimens. Libraries came from the immunoSEQ multiplex PCR assay. Sourced from immuneACCESS, this table was stored by TCRdb with only in-frame sequences that have V and J called. A share of the clones is absent; for the studies checked, an unresolved V gene accounts for under half, and the remainder has no known explanation. Recorded for this sample are more than 30,000 clones; around 90% of them occurred a single time. The ten largest clones take up about a sixth of the sample. The material sequenced was ileum tissue, taken about 28 weeks after intestinal transplant. The receptors derive from a human patient who received an intestinal transplant, so some T cells may come from the graft donor.

The chain is built from TRBV6-5 and TRBJ2-5, with a weak D call TRBD2 (7 bases). Germline V CDR1 and CDR2: MNHEY, SVGAGI. CDR3 length: 14 residues. Trimming left V 6 bases short and J 4 bases short, with 15 bases between. The CDR3 DNA follows: TGTGCCAGCAGCCCCCAAGGGGGGGCAGAGACCCAGTACTTC. Its protein product is CASSPQGGAETQYF.

The rearrangement uses TRBV4-2 and TRBJ2-7, with TRBD1 matching 9 bases. The CDR3 has 14 residues. The V gene end was trimmed by 3 bases and the J gene end by 2 bases; junction bases not matched to a gene: 2. Germline CDR1 and CDR2: LGHNA and YNFKEQ. The CDR3: CASSHGQGTYEQYF. The CDR3 DNA reads as TGTGCCAGCAGCCACGGACAGGGGACCTACGAGCAGTACTTC.

V is TRBV28 and J is TRBJ2-7; D is tentatively TRBD1 or TRBD2 (5 bases each). V shed 2 bases and J shed 2 bases, with 10 bases lying between them. Germline CDR1 is MDHEN and CDR2 is SYDVKM. CDR3 length equals 14 residues. The CDR3 here is CASSLMGPPYEQYF. As DNA, the CDR3 is TGTGCCAGCAGTTTAATGGGACCCCCCTACGAGCAGTACTTC.

The V and J genes are TRBV10-3 and TRBJ1-5, with no clear D. This CDR3 is built from 17 residues. The V end lost 3 bases, the J end lost 3 bases, and 18 bases lay between the germline ends. The germline gives CDR1 ENHRY, CDR2 SYGVKD. The CDR3 sequence: CAISDLDLSVDNQPQHF. CDR3 DNA sequence: TGTGCCATCAGTGATTTGGACCTGTCGGTCGACAATCAGCCCCAGCATTTT.

This clone is classed as medium-sized. Within the sample, other DNA sequences also encode this same CDR3. The V gene is TRBV18, the J gene TRBJ2-7; TRBD1 aligns across 7 bases. Germline CDR1 KGHSH, CDR2 LQKENI. This CDR3 has 12 residues. V lost 3 bases to trimming and J lost 6 bases; unmatched junction nucleotides: 2. This chain's CDR3 is CASSPRQGEQYF. As DNA, the CDR3 is TGTGCCAGCTCACCTCGACAGGGCGAGCAGTACTTC.

The chain joins TRBV5-1 to TRBJ2-5; 8 bases fit TRBD2. The V segment lost 0 bases and the J segment 5 bases; nucleotides outside the gene matches: 3. Per germline, CDR1 SGHRS and CDR2 YFSETQ. The CDR3 is made up of 14 amino acids. This chain's CDR3 is CASSLAGGEETQYF. The CDR3 nucleotides are TGCGCCAGCAGCTTGGCCGGGGGGGAGGAGACCCAGTACTTC.

This clone was seen just once. The chain uses TRBV2 and TRBJ2-3; TRBD2 might be the D (6 bases). With 6 bases removed from V and 2 bases from J, the gap between germline ends came to 15 bases. This CDR3 contains 15 residues. Germline V gives CDR1 SNHLY, CDR2 FYNNEI. CDR3 in amino acids: CASSRRPGVTDTQYF. For the CDR3, the DNA is TGTGCCAGCAGCCGAAGGCCGGGGGTCACAGATACGCAGTATTTT.

The chain combines TRBV2 with TRBJ2-7, with a tentative D call TRBD2 (5 bases). The CDR3 totals 10 residues. V gave up 3 bases and J gave up 12 bases, with 9 bases separating them. Germline V CDR1 and CDR2: SNHLY, FYNNEI. The CDR3 bases are TGTGCCAGCAGTGAGGACTCTTGGTACTTC. Its protein is CASSEDSWYF.

The gene calls are TRBV19 and TRBJ1-2; TRBD1 matches 9 bases. This CDR3 has 14 amino acids. The germline V gene has CDR1 LNHDA and CDR2 SQIVND (reference sequence). Trimming cost V 5 bases and J 4 bases; bases outside gene matches: 5. CDR3 loop: CASSAGTGSYGYTF. CDR3 bases: TGTGCCAGTAGTGCGGGGACAGGGAGCTATGGCTACACCTTC.

The rearrangement joins TRBV4-1 to TRBJ2-7; 9 nucleotides align to TRBD2. The CDR3 sequence is 18 residues long. V dropped 4 bases and J dropped 3; count of bases not matched to a gene: 16. Germline values: CDR1 MGHRA, CDR2 YSYEKL. The DNA of the CDR3 is TGCGCCAGCAGCCCGCCTTTCGGGGGGTCGCGGGGGGGCTACGAGCAGTACTTC. Translating gives CASSPPFGGSRGGYEQYF.

The chain uses TRBV5-4 and TRBJ2-2; D is uncertain. V lost 4 bases and J lost 7, with 5 bases in between. Germline-derived CDR1 and CDR2 are SGHNT and YYREEE (reference sequence). This CDR3 region has 11 residues. CDR3 amino acids: CASSTNGELFF. The CDR3 coding sequence is TGTGCCAGCAGCACAAACGGGGAGCTGTTTTTT. The variable domain in full, completed from reference TRBV5-4 and TRBJ2-2, reads ETGVTQSPTHLIKTRGQQVTLRCSSQSGHNTVSWYQQALGQGPQFIFQYYREEENGRGNFPPRFSGLQFPNYSSELNVNALELDDSALYLCASSTNGELFFGEGSRLTVL.

V is TRBV7-9 and J is TRBJ1-2, with unresolved D. This CDR3 comprises 14 residues. Per germline, CDR1 SEHNR and CDR2 FQNEAQ (reference sequence). V was shortened by 3 bases and J by 0 bases, with 8 bases between the two germline ends. The CDR3 here is CASSFGTSNYGYTF. CDR3 in DNA: TGTGCCAGCAGCTTCGGTACCTCTAACTATGGCTACACCTTC.

The chain has TRBV10-2 and TRBJ2-4; 8 bases are a match to TRBD1. The germline gives CDR1 WSHSY, CDR2 SAAADI. V dropped 1 base and J dropped 1; count of bases not matched to a gene: 3. The CDR3 consists of 16 residues. Here the CDR3 DNA reads TGCGCCAGCAGTGAGTGGACAGGGAAGGCCAAAAACATTCAGTACTTC. Its protein product is CASSEWTGKAKNIQYF.

V usage is TRBV4-1 and J usage is TRBJ1-5; D unclear. V gave up 0 bases and J gave up 7 bases, with 16 bases separating them. The CDR3 has 16 residues. Looked up from germline, CDR1 is MGHRA and CDR2 is YSYEKL. The CDR3 sequence is CASSQEREGSGQPQHF. CDR3 DNA: TGCGCCAGCAGCCAAGAAAGGGAAGGAAGTGGCCAGCCCCAGCATTTT.

Turning to this clone: Germline and junction disagree at one end, which may indicate a read error. This chain connects TRBV7-9 to TRBJ2-1; D may be TRBD1 or TRBD2 (5 bases each). This CDR3 is built from 15 residues. Per germline, CDR1 SEHNR and CDR2 FQNEAQ (reference sequence). The CDR3 reads CPRAPLRGTYNEQFF. CDR3 nucleotides: TGTCCCAGGGCCCCACTCCGGGGAACATACAATGAGCAGTTCTTC.

The chain is built from TRBV28 and TRBJ1-1; 7 bases are a match to TRBD1. This CDR3 spans 13 amino acids. J was trimmed by 5 bases and V by 7 bases; bases with no gene match: 7. Germline V gene lookup returns CDR1 MDHEN and CDR2 SYDVKM. CDR3 region: CASNYRGDTEAFF. Written as DNA, the CDR3 is TGTGCCAGCAATTACAGGGGTGATACTGAAGCTTTCTTT.

Remarks on this clone: The junction departs from germline at one end; a sequencing error may be responsible. Other nucleotide sequences from this sample produce the same CDR3. V gene TRBV27 combines with J gene TRBJ2-1, with D uncertain. The CDR3 runs 18 residues. The V gene's germline CDR1 is MNHEY and CDR2 SMNVEV (reference sequence). The DNA for the CDR3 is TGTGCCAGCAGCTTATCAGTACCCGGGTTAAGCTCCTACAATGAGCAGTTCTTC. Translated, it gives CASSLSVPGLSSYNEQFF.

V usage is TRBV7-7 and J usage is TRBJ1-3, with D hard to call. CDR1 SSHAT and CDR2 FNYEAQ come from the germline V gene (reference sequence). The V end lost 4 bases, the J end lost 4 bases, and 5 bases lay between the germline ends. The CDR3 loop spans 12 amino acids. CDR3 DNA: TGTGCCAGCAGCTCCAGAGGAAACACCATATATTTT. Amino acid sequence: CASSSRGNTIYF.

This clone is a singleton in its sample. The chain has TRBV7-2 and TRBJ2-7; D uncertain. V was cut by 1 base and J by 6 bases, with 4 bases left in between. The CDR3 extends over 11 amino acids. In germline, CDR1 is SGHTA, CDR2 FQGNSA. The DNA of the CDR3 is TGTGCCAGCAGCTTAGGTCTCGAGCAGTACTTC. Protein: CASSLGLEQYF.

This clone has more than one count but fewer than ten. The rearrangement links TRBV6-9 to TRBJ2-5, with TRBD2 identical over 7 bases. V dropped 3 bases and J dropped 2; count of bases not matched to a gene: 27. Germline V gene sequence: CDR1 MNHGY, CDR2 SVAAGI. The CDR3 covers 22 residues. The CDR3 region is CASSYPQTRIRLHPAGQETQYF. DNA of the CDR3: TGTGCCAGCAGTTACCCACAGACCCGAATAAGGCTCCATCCAGCGGGGCAAGAGACCCAGTACTTC.

V is TRBV5-1 and J is TRBJ1-2; D may be TRBD1 (6 bases). Looked up from germline, CDR1 is SGHRS and CDR2 is YFSETQ. The germline V and J ends were trimmed by 0 bases and 3 bases, with 12 bases remaining between them. CDR3 length: 15 residues. The CDR3 DNA is TGCGCCAGCAGCTTGGCCCCGACAGGTGACTATGGCTACACCTTC. It is translated as CASSLAPTGDYGYTF.

Only one count was recorded for this clone. The rearrangement uses TRBV7-8 and TRBJ2-5; 7 bases match TRBD2. Germline trimming cut 5 bases from V and 3 bases from J; bases unmatched to any gene: 6. The CDR3 loop spans 14 amino acids. The germline V gene has CDR1 SGHVS and CDR2 FQNEAQ. This CDR3 reads CASSITGTKETQYF. The CDR3, as DNA: TGTGCCAGCAGCATTACCGGGACTAAAGAGACCCAGTACTTC.

With respect to this clone: The sample contains more than one DNA sequence encoding this CDR3. The V gene is TRBV11-1, the J gene TRBJ1-1, with 7 bases aligning to TRBD1. From germline, CDR1 is SGHAT and CDR2 FQDESV (reference sequence). The CDR3 has 14 amino acids. Trimming at V came to 1 base and at J to 4 bases, leaving 3 bases not matched to a gene. The CDR3 DNA follows: TGTGCCAGCAGCTTAGGCAGGGGGGGCACTGAAGCTTTCTTT. This translates into CASSLGRGGTEAFF. Full variable domain (outside the CDR3, taken from reference TRBV11-1 and TRBJ1-1): EAEVAQSPRYKITEKSQAVAFWCDPISGHATLYWYRQILGQGPELLVQFQDESVVDDSQLPKDRFSAERLKGVDSTLKIQPAELGDSAMYLCASSLGRGGTEAFFGQGTRLTVV.

This chain links TRBV5-1 with TRBJ2-5; D is undetermined. Germline V CDR1 and CDR2: SGHRS, YFSETQ. The CDR3 consists of 11 residues. The V and J ends lost 4 bases and 5 bases respectively, with 6 bases between them. For the CDR3, the DNA is TGCGCCAGCAGCGTCGGGGAGACCCAGTACTTC. Translated: CASSVGETQYF.

The chain links TRBV25-1 to TRBJ1-6, with D possibly being TRBD1 (5 bases). The CDR3 contains 18 residues. V lost 2 bases and J 0 bases, leaving 14 bases between the germline ends. CDR1 is MGHDK, CDR2 SYGVNS, per germline. The CDR3 DNA sequence: TGTGCCAGCAGTGAACCCCCTCCAGGGAGCTCCTATAATTCACCCCTCCACTTT. Its translation is CASSEPPPGSSYNSPLHF.

The genes are TRBV11-2 and TRBJ2-7; D is unresolved. The germline V gene has CDR1 SGHAT and CDR2 FQNNGV. V gave up 8 bases and J gave up 3 bases, with 5 bases separating them. The CDR3 contains 10 residues. CDR3 residues: CASGYYEQYF. The CDR3 DNA sequence: TGTGCCAGCGGATACTACGAGCAGTACTTC.

This clone is medium-sized (0.01 to 0.1%) in the sample. V usage is TRBV6-5 and J usage is TRBJ2-7, with TRBD1 identical over 9 bases. Trimming removed 6 bases from V and 2 bases from J; junction bases left unmatched: 8. The CDR3 is made up of 15 amino acids. Germline assignment: CDR1 MNHEY and CDR2 SVGAGI. This CDR3 reads CASSLDRGGPYEQYF. CDR3 in DNA: TGTGCCAGCAGCTTAGACAGGGGGGGTCCCTACGAGCAGTACTTC.

The CDR3 DNA sequence: TGTGCCAGCAGCCTTCAACCGGGACAGGGGGCGCGGACTGAAGCTTTCTTT. Its protein is CASSLQPGQGARTEAFF. This chain links TRBV14 with TRBJ1-1; TRBD1 matches at 12 bases. The CDR3 runs to 17 residues. V lost 4 bases to trimming and J lost 5 bases; unmatched junction nucleotides: 11. Germline V gene lookup returns CDR1 SGHDN and CDR2 FVKESK.

The table lists this clone with a few counts. V is TRBV7-8 and J is TRBJ1-5; 10 positions match TRBD1. Trimming cost V 1 base and J 3 bases; bases outside gene matches: 6. Germline V CDR1 and CDR2: SGHVS, FQNEAQ. CDR3 length: 17 amino acids. CDR3 sequence: CASSLGGQGFLNQPQHF. The CDR3 nucleotides are TGTGCCAGCAGCTTAGGGGGACAGGGGTTTCTCAATCAGCCCCAGCATTTT.

CDR3 in amino acids: CASSGLAGGPDTQYF. The CDR3 DNA reads TGTGCCAGCAGTGGACTAGCGGGAGGGCCAGATACGCAGTATTTT. The chain couples TRBV25-1 to TRBJ2-3; 14 nucleotides agree with TRBD2. The V gene end was trimmed by 4 bases and the J gene end by 4 bases; junction bases not matched to a gene: 1. CDR1 is MGHDK, CDR2 SYGVNS, per germline. The CDR3 totals 15 residues.